These T cell receptor beta chains were read from a single sample in a study of low-dose radiotherapy and immunotherapy resistance in tumors. TCRdb used MiXCR to reprocess the reads, holding one entry per CDR3 protein. The table records more than 90,000 distinct CDR3 sequences, 20% of them present only once. Sequences were derived from PBMCs, sampled after low-dose radiotherapy plus immunotherapy. These receptors came from a male donor with prostate cancer. Both conserved end residues are trimmed from each CDR3.

v_call cdr3_aa
TRBV4-2 ASSQWAENNEQF
TRBV30 AWSPSGGNNEQF
TRBV5-4 ASSLGTGVYEQY
TRBV23-1 ASSLPDSGGEQF
TRBV12-3/TRBV12-4 ASSSDRGFDGYT
TRBV28 ASSPYQPPHEQY
TRBV29-1 SAVGSYEQY
TRBV20-1 SARDLASGDGETQY
TRBV9 ASSALSGTDTQY
TRBV5-4 ASSSTGGHTDTQY
TRBV7-2 ASSCGLAGAWAVETQY
TRBV6-6 ASSFLAGGAYEQY
TRBV2 ASKGWEGKITEAF
TRBV20-1 SAQESGGGQTQY
TRBV7-9 ASSLALRGTGGENEQY
TRBV12-3/TRBV12-4 ASSLALGPLVDTQY
TRBV6-5 ASSYSGGTYNEQF
TRBV12-3/TRBV12-4 ASTPQGALSNQPQH
TRBV5-1 ASSSEAGANYGYT
TRBV11-2 ATTEGAGGYEQY